A selection of T cell receptor beta chains follows, all from one sample in a study of cytomegalovirus exposure and HLA in healthy donors. Assay: immunoSEQ multiplex PCR; the TCRdb copy retains only in-frame clones and omits some. The sample has about 180,000 clones, just under 85% seen once. The sample taken for sequencing was PBMCs. These receptors were taken from a girl between 5 and 17 years old in good health and CMV-seropositive. The conserved cysteine and the conserved F or W are not part of the CDR3 here.

TRBJ1-4 | TRBV5-6 | ASSLALSQAANEKLF
TRBJ2-7 | TRBV5-4 | ASSLGQGASYEQY
TRBJ2-6 | TRBV7-2 | ASSLESGANVLT
TRBJ2-7 | TRBV19 | ASSPGTGLWEQY
TRBJ1-1 | TRBV4-1 | ASSQRGLNTEAF
TRBJ1-1 | TRBV27 | ASSLRQGGTEAF
TRBJ2-3 | TRBV5-1 | ASSLELSTDTQY
TRBJ1-3 | TRBV9 | ASSSSSGTGENTIY
TRBJ2-1 | TRBV6-1 | ASSEPAGGPNEQF
TRBJ1-4 | TRBV7-6 | ASSLRLAATNEKLF
TRBJ1-1 | TRBV4-1 | ASSHRAFSNTEAF
TRBJ2-3 | TRBV9 | ASSAGGPRSTDTQY
TRBJ1-1 | TRBV6-5 | ASSRYRTNTEAF
TRBJ2-1 | TRBV7-3 | ASSFSSSYNEQF
TRBJ1-1 | TRBV7-2 | ASSLVGGEQGTEAF